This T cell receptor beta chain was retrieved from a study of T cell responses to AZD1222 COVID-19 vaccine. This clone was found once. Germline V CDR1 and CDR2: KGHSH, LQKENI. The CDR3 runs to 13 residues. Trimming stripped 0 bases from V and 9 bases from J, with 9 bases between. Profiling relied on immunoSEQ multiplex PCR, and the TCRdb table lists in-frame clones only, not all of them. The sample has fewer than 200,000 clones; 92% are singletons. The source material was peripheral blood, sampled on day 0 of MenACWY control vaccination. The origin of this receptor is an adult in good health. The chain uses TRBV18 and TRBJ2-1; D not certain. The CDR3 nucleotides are TGTGCCAGCTCACCACCCTCGAGTTTTGAGCAGTTCTTC. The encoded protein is CASSPPSSFEQFF.